The sequence of this T cell receptor beta chain was determined in a study of blood T cell repertoires in COVID-19. Looked up from germline, CDR1 is SGDLS and CDR2 is YYNGEE. The ends lost 4 bases at V and 8 bases at J; junction bases unmatched: 11. CDR3 size: 17 residues. Method: immunoSEQ multiplex PCR; TCRdb's copy keeps in-frame clones and lacks some. The repertoire holds fewer than 65,000 clones, 79% seen once, with around a quarter in the top ten. There are a few counts of this clone. The V call is TRBV9, the J call TRBJ2-2, with 13 bases that match TRBD2. The receptor was derived from a man between 65 and 79 years old with acute or convalescent COVID-19. Sequenced: peripheral blood. The CDR3 DNA is TGTGCCAGCAGCCCCCGGACTAGCGGGAGTACAGGGGGGGAGCTGTTTTTT. Translated, it gives CASSPRTSGSTGGELFF. The full variable domain, with the rest looked up from reference TRBV9 and TRBJ2-2, is DSGVTQTPKHLITATGQRVTLRCSPRSGDLSVYWYQQSLDQGLQFLIQYYNGEERAKGNILERFSAQQFPDLHSELNLSSLELGDSALYFCASSPRTSGSTGGELFFGEGSRLTVL.